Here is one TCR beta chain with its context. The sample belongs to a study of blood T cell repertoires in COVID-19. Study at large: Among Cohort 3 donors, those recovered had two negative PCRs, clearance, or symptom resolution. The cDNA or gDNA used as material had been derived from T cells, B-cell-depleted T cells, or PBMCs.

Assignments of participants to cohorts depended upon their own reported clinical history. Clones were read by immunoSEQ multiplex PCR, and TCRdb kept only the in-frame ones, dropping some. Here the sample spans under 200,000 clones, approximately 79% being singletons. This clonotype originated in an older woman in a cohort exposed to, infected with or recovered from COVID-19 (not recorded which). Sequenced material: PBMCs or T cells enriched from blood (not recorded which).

This CDR3 reads CASSQGTSSTDTQYF. The DNA for the CDR3 is TGTGCCAGCAGCCAGGGGACTTCTAGCACAGATACGCAGTATTTT. The gene calls are TRBV3-1 (or the pseudogene TRBV3-2) and TRBJ2-3; D may be TRBD2 (6 bases). The CDR3 length is 15 residues. The germline V gene encodes CDR1 LGHDT and CDR2 YNNKEL (reference sequence). The ends were cut back, 3 bases at V and 0 bases at J, with 10 bases in the middle.